This T cell receptor beta chain comes out of a study of spatial heterogeneity in lung cancer. Overall study context: The follow-up PBMC samples were sequenced whenever they were available. The median time to follow-up was about 25 months after resection.

A unique molecular identifier was carried by every single TCR cDNA molecule. TCRdb called the 5' RACE reads again in MiXCR, with one record for every CDR3 protein. The profile shows some 30,000 distinct CDR3 sequences, around 9.3% of them singletons. This clonotype has a count of ten or more. Time point defined: blood at routine non-recurrence follow-up after resection. Unsorted whole RNA of tumor, nontumor lung or frozen PBMC was sequenced. The sequencing here drew on PBMCs, taken at follow-up. The receptor's source is a female donor with early-stage non-small cell lung cancer.

This CDR3 is CASSYPRLPGMNTEAFF. The CDR3 nucleotides are TGTGCCAGCAGTTACCCCCGGCTGCCGGGAATGAACACTGAAGCTTTCTTT. V and J are TRBV6-6 and TRBJ1-1; D ambiguous. V was clipped by 2 bases and J by 0 bases, with 16 bases between them. This CDR3 comprises 17 residues. Germline V gene lookup returns CDR1 MNHNY and CDR2 SVGAGI (reference sequence).